This passage covers 8 T cell receptor beta chains from one sample sequenced in a study of early T cells in non-severe SARS-CoV-2 infection. Via MiXCR, TCRdb re-called the 5' RACE reads, giving one row per CDR3 protein. The profile shows over 70,000 distinct CDR3 sequences, 13% to 15% of them singletons. Sequences were obtained from whole blood. The source of these receptors is an adult who was a healthcare worker with PCR-confirmed SARS-CoV-2 infection or an uninfected control (not recorded which).

This clonotype was found many times. The rearrangement joins TRBV5-1 to TRBJ1-1, with unresolved D. The ends were cut back, 0 bases at V and 4 bases at J, with 13 bases in the middle. The length of the CDR3 is 15 residues. CDR1 is SGHRS, CDR2 YFSETQ, per germline. This CDR3 reads CASSLDGPGSTEAFF. The CDR3 DNA is TGCGCCAGCAGCTTGGACGGCCCTGGGAGCACTGAAGCTTTCTTT.

The chain is built from TRBV29-1 and TRBJ2-6; 7 bases are a match to TRBD1. Germline values: CDR1 SQVTM, CDR2 ANQGSEA. The CDR3 contains 12 residues. After removal of 5 bases from V and 12 bases from J, the junction contained 7 bases not matched to a gene. The CDR3 here is CSVPTGSRVLTF. Written as DNA, the CDR3 is TGCAGCGTTCCGACAGGGTCACGCGTCCTGACTTTC.

V is TRBV7-9 and J is TRBJ2-5, with D maybe TRBD2 (5 bases). V lost 8 bases to trimming and J lost 6 bases, with 13 bases between them. The CDR3 sequence is 12 residues long. The germline V gene has CDR1 SEHNR and CDR2 FQNEAQ (reference sequence). The CDR3 DNA sequence: TGTGCCAGCCCCACTAGAGGGCAGACCCAGTACTTC. It codes for CASPTRGQTQYF.

This clonotype was found a few times. The chain employs TRBV28 and TRBJ2-3, with TRBD2 matching over 7 bases. CDR3 length equals 16 residues. The V and J ends lost 3 bases and 2 bases, in that order; junction bases with no gene match: 8. Looked up from germline, CDR1 is MDHEN and CDR2 is SYDVKM. The CDR3 here is CASSFLSGKITDTQYF. The CDR3 DNA reads TGTGCCAGCAGTTTTCTAAGCGGGAAGATCACAGATACGCAGTATTTT.

This clonotype occurred a few times. The CDR3 spells CASRPDGAEQYF. The CDR3 coding sequence is TGCGCCAGCCGACCCGATGGGGCGGAGCAGTACTTC. The chain employs TRBV5-1 and TRBJ2-7; possible D gene TRBD1, 5 bases. From germline, CDR1 is SGHRS and CDR2 YFSETQ. The V gene lost 7 bases and the J gene lost 7 bases, with 15 bases spanning the gap. CDR3 size: 12 residues.

Judged by abundance, this clonotype is medium-sized. The chain is built from TRBV19 and TRBJ2-1; 10 bases match TRBD2. This CDR3 region has 14 residues. Germline V gene lookup returns CDR1 LNHDA and CDR2 SQIVND (reference sequence). Trimming at V came to 5 bases and at J to 8 bases, leaving 6 bases not matched to a gene. The CDR3 spells CASSELAGSDEQFF. The CDR3 coding sequence is TGTGCCAGTAGTGAACTAGCGGGATCCGATGAGCAGTTCTTC.

This clonotype was picked up a small number of times. This chain joins TRBV19 and TRBJ1-5; D call uncertain. The CDR3 loop spans 13 amino acids. V lost 3 bases, J lost 8 bases, and 11 bases lay in between. Germline V gene lookup returns CDR1 LNHDA and CDR2 SQIVND (reference sequence). This CDR3 is CASSIWATEPQHF. The CDR3 region has the DNA TGTGCCAGTAGTATCTGGGCCACCGAGCCCCAGCATTTT.

This clonotype was found many times. The rearrangement joins TRBV20-1 to TRBJ1-4; 9 bases are a match to TRBD1. Germline-derived CDR1 and CDR2 are DFQATT and SNEGSKA (reference sequence). Germline trimming cut 6 bases from V and 8 bases from J; bases unmatched to any gene: 7. The CDR3 has 13 residues. The CDR3 coding sequence is TGCAGTGCCCCCGACAGGGGGTACGAAAAACTGTTTTTT. Its protein product is CSAPDRGYEKLFF.